What follows is one T cell receptor (beta chain) and its context. What it binds is unknown. The germline gene is not matched at one end of the junction; a read error may be the cause. The CDR3 totals 10 residues. CDR1 and CDR2 (germline): SQVTM, ANQGSEA. This sample was included in a study of CD8 T cells in ankylosing spondylitis. Study conclusions and caveats: Earlier work had already found some motif variants in reactive arthritis synovial fluid and blood. Significantly higher representation of disease-linked clones was reported for matched ankylosing spondylitis synovial fluid. The disease-linked clones had a CD8+ phenotype and low blood frequencies.

The TCR beta libraries were generated through quantitative 5'-RACE incorporating molecular barcodes. TCRdb recomputed calls from the 5' RACE reads with MiXCR, one row per CDR3 protein. This table has some 270,000 distinct CDR3 sequences, roughly 32% appearing once. Sequencing was carried out using blood, either unsorted or a sorted T cell fraction (not recorded which). The V gene is TRBV29-1, the J gene TRBJ2-7, with D perhaps matching TRBD1 (6 bases). The receptor was isolated from a male donor with ankylosing spondylitis or in good health (not recorded which). The CDR3 DNA reads as TGCAGCGTGCTGACAGGTCGTGAAGTCTTC. This codes for CSVLTGREVF.